Below, 12 T cell receptor beta chains from the same sample are listed, as sequenced in a study of blood T cell repertoires in COVID-19. The method was immunoSEQ multiplex PCR; TCRdb's version includes in-frame clones alone and lacks a portion of them. The sample contains about 230,000 clones, about nine tenths of which appear only once. Input material: PBMCs or T cells enriched from blood (not recorded which). These receptors originate from a woman aged 35 to 49 with acute COVID-19.

The V gene is TRBV12-5, the J gene TRBJ2-2, with 11 bases fitting TRBD1. Germline V gene data show CDR1 as LGHNT and CDR2 as FRNRAP. The CDR3 totals 16 residues. With 1 base clipped from V and 6 bases from J, the junction kept 4 bases outside the gene matches. The CDR3 nucleotides are TGTGCTAGTGGTTTGGGCCAGGGACAGGGGGCCGGGGAGCTGTTTTTT. The encoded protein is CASGLGQGQGAGELFF.

This chain connects TRBV7-9 to TRBJ2-5; 12 nucleotides match TRBD1. This CDR3 has 17 amino acids. Germline loops: CDR1 SEHNR, CDR2 FQNEAQ (reference sequence). With 3 bases clipped from V and 4 bases from J, the junction kept 9 bases outside the gene matches. The CDR3 DNA follows: TGTGCCAGCAGCTTCGGGATGGGGGACAGGGGGCGAGAGACCCAGTACTTC. Encoded protein: CASSFGMGDRGRETQYF.

This chain links TRBV10-1 with TRBJ2-3; D is uncertain. Trimming left V 1 base short and J 4 bases short, with 9 bases between. This CDR3 region has 14 residues. Germline V gene lookup returns CDR1 WNHNN and CDR2 SYGVQD (reference sequence). CDR3 sequence: CASSELHYSDTQYF. In DNA, the CDR3 is TGCGCCAGCAGTGAGTTACATTATTCAGATACGCAGTATTTT.

The chain recombines TRBV10-1 with TRBJ2-7; 8 bases are a match to TRBD2. The CDR3 sequence is 17 residues long. Germline-derived CDR1 and CDR2 are WNHNN and SYGVQD (reference sequence). Unmatched junction bases numbered 12, after V lost 0 bases and J lost 5 bases. The CDR3 DNA sequence: TGCGCCAGCAGTGAGTCGACCCGAGGACTAGCTTTCGACGAGCAGTACGTC. It yields the protein CASSESTRGLAFDEQYV.

CDR3 protein: CASSLYEGTAGNTIYF. The DNA for the CDR3 is TGTGCCAGCAGCTTATATGAGGGGACAGCTGGAAACACCATATATTTT. The chain has TRBV7-8 and TRBJ1-3, with 7 bases aligning to TRBD1. The CDR3 totals 16 residues. Germline V CDR1 and CDR2: SGHVS, FQNEAQ. J was trimmed by 2 bases and V by 2 bases; bases with no gene match: 6.

The chain couples TRBV7-9 to TRBJ2-2, with D maybe TRBD1 (6 bases). V was pared by 6 bases and J by 6 bases, with 20 bases between. This CDR3 is built from 16 residues. Looked up from germline, CDR1 is SEHNR and CDR2 is FQNEAQ (reference sequence). The CDR3 DNA reads TGTGCCAGCAGTTTTTCCGGGCAGGGGCGGGCCGGGGAGCTGTTTTTT. Protein: CASSFSGQGRAGELFF.

The rearrangement uses TRBV3-1 (or the pseudogene TRBV3-2) and TRBJ2-7; 10 nucleotides line up with TRBD1. This CDR3 is 16 amino acids long. The germline gives CDR1 LGHDT, CDR2 YNNKEL (reference sequence). The J segment lost 3 bases and the V segment lost 0 bases, leaving 5 bases of the junction unmatched. CDR3 sequence: CASSQDETGGIYEQYV. CDR3 in DNA: TGTGCCAGCAGCCAAGATGAGACAGGGGGCATCTACGAGCAGTACGTC.

The chain carries TRBV4-3 and TRBJ2-2; TRBD2 aligns across 11 bases. V lost 0 bases and J lost 6; bases outside the gene matches: 9. Germline assignment: CDR1 LGHNA and CDR2 YSLEER. The CDR3 covers 18 residues. The CDR3 region has the DNA TGCGCCAGCAGCCAAGAAGAACTAGCGGGGGATCGGGCCGGGGAGCTGTTTTTT. Its protein is CASSQEELAGDRAGELFF.

The chain employs TRBV6-1 and TRBJ1-3; D gene uncertain. Per the germline V gene, CDR1 is MNHNS and CDR2 is SASEGT. The V and J ends lost 3 bases and 0 bases respectively, with 6 bases between them. The CDR3 has 14 residues. CDR3 region: CASSEGASGNTIYF. CDR3 nucleotides: TGTGCCAGCAGTGAGGGCGCCTCTGGAAACACCATATATTTT.

CDR3 sequence reads: CAWSASGHPNQPQHF. Written as DNA, the CDR3 is TGTGCCTGGAGTGCCTCGGGACACCCCAATCAGCCCCAGCATTTT. The genes are TRBV30 and TRBJ1-5; the D gene is possibly TRBD1 (6 bases). V gave up 1 base and J gave up 3 bases, with 13 bases separating them. Germline CDR1 is GTSNPN and CDR2 is SVGIG (reference sequence). This CDR3 spans 15 amino acids. Filled out from reference TRBV30 and TRBJ1-5, the complete variable domain reads SQTIHQWPATLVQPVGSPLSLECTVEGTSNPNLYWYRQAAGRGLQLLFYSVGIGQISSEVPQNLSASRPQDRQFILSSKKLLLSDSGFYLCAWSASGHPNQPQHFGDGTRLSIL.

The gene calls are TRBV20-1 and TRBJ1-2; 8 bases are shared with TRBD1. CDR1 is DFQATT and CDR2 is SNEGSKA in the germline V gene (reference sequence). This CDR3 comprises 12 residues. V was pared by 3 bases and J by 5 bases, with 2 bases of the junction left unmatched. The CDR3 bases are TGCAGTGCTAGTCGGACAGGGTATGGCTACACCTTC. As protein: CSASRTGYGYTF.

The rearrangement joins TRBV30 to TRBJ1-6, with unresolved D. V was trimmed by 7 bases and J by 12 bases, leaving 19 bases between them. The germline CDR1 and CDR2 sequences are GTSNPN and SVGIG (reference sequence). There are 13 residues in the CDR3. The CDR3 DNA reads TGTGCCTCGAAAACGTGGACCGAGGGACCCCTCCACTTT. Protein sequence: CASKTWTEGPLHF.